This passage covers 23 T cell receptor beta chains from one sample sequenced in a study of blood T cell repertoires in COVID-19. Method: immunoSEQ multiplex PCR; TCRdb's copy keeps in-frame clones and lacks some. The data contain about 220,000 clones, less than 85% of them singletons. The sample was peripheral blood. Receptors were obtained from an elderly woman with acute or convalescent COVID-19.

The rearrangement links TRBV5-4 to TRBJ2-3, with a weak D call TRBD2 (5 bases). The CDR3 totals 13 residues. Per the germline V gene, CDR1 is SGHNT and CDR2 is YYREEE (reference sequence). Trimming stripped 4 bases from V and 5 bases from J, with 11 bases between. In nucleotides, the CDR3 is TGTGCCAGCAGCCGCTCGGGGAGAGATACGCAGTATTTT. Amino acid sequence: CASSRSGRDTQYF.

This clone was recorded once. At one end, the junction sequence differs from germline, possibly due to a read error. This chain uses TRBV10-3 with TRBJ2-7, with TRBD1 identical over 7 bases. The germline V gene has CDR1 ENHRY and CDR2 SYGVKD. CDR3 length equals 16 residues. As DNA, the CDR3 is TGTGCCATCAGTGAGTCGAGGGACAGTTTAGCCTACGGGCAGTACTTC. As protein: CAISESRDSLAYGQYF.

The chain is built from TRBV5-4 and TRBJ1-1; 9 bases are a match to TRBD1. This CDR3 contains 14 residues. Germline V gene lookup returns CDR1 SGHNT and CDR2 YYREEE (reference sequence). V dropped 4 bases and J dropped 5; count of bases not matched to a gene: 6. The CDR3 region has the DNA TGTGCCAGCAGCCCGGACAGGGGCAGGACTGAAGCTTTCTTT. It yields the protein CASSPDRGRTEAFF.

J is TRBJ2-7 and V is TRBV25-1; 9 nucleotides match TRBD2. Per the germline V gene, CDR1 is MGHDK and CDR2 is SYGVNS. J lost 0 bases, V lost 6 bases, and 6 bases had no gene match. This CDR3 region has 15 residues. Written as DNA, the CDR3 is TGTGCCAGCAGGGAAACTAGCGGGCGCTCCTACGAGCAGTACTTC. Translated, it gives CASRETSGRSYEQYF.

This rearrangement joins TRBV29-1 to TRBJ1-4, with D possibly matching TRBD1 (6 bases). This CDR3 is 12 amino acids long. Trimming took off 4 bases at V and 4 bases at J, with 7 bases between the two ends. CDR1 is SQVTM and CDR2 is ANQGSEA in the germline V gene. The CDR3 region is CSVVDSNEKLFF. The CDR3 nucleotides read TGCAGCGTTGTGGACAGTAATGAAAAACTGTTTTTT. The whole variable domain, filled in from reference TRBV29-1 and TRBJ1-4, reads SAVISQKPSRDICQRGTSLTIQCQVDSQVTMMFWYRQQPGQSLTLIATANQGSEATYESGFVIDKFPISRPNLTFSTLTVSNMSPEDSSIYLCSVVDSNEKLFFGSGTQLSVL.

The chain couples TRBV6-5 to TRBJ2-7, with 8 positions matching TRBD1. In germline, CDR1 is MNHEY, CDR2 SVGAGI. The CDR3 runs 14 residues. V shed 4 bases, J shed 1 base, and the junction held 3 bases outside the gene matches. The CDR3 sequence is CASSSGGISYEQYF. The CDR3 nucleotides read TGTGCCAGCAGTTCAGGGGGCATATCCTACGAGCAGTACTTC.

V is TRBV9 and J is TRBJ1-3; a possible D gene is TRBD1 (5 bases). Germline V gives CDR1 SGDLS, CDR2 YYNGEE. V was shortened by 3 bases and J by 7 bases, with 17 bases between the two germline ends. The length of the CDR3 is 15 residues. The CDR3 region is CASSATGDLGNTIYF. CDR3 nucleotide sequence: TGTGCCAGCAGCGCTACAGGAGATCTGGGGAACACCATATATTTT.

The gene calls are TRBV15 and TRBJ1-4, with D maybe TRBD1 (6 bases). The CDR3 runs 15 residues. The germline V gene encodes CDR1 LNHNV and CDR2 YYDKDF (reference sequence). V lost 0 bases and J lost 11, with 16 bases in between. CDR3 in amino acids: CATSRDRYREGKLFF. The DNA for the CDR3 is TGTGCCACCAGCAGAGACCGCTACAGGGAGGGCAAACTGTTTTTT.

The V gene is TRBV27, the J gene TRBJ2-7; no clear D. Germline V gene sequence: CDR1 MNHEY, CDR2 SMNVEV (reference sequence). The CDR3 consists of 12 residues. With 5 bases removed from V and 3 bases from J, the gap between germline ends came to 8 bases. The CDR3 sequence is CASSTNFYEQYF. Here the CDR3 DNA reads TGTGCCAGCAGTACCAACTTCTACGAGCAGTACTTC.

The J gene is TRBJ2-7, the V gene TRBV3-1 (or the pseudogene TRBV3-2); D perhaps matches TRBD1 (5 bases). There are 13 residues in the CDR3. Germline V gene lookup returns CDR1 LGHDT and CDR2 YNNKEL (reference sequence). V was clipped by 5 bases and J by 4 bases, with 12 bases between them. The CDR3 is CASSNLQGYEQYF. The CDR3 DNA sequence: TGTGCCAGCAGCAACCTTCAGGGTTACGAGCAGTACTTC.

The CDR3 nucleotides read TGTGCCAGCAGCCAGACAGGGGGCAAACTAAATGGCTACACCTTC. This sequence encodes CASSQTGGKLNGYTF. The chain recombines TRBV3-1 (or the pseudogene TRBV3-2) with TRBJ1-2; TRBD1 matches 10 bases. The CDR3 loop spans 15 amino acids. Germline trimming cut 3 bases from V and 6 bases from J; bases unmatched to any gene: 7. Looked up from germline, CDR1 is LGHDT and CDR2 is YNNKEL (reference sequence).

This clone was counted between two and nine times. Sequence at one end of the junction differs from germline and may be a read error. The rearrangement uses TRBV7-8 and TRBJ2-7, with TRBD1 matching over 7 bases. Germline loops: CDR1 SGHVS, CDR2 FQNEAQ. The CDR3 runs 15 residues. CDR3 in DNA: TGTGCCAGCAGCCTACCGGACAGGAGTTCTTACAGACCCTTTTTC. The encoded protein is CASSLPDRSSYRPFF.

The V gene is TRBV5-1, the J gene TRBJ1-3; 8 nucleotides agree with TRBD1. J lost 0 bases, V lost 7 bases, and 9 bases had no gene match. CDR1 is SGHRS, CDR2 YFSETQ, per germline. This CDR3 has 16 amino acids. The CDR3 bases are TGCGCCAGCGCGGTGACAGGGGCCGTCTCTGGAAACACCATATATTTT. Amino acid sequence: CASAVTGAVSGNTIYF.

Written as DNA, the CDR3 is TGTGCCAGCAGACCTGGACACTCGAACACTGAAGCTTTCTTT. Its translation: CASRPGHSNTEAFF. This chain links TRBV7-8 with TRBJ1-1; D perhaps matches TRBD1 (5 bases). Germline V gives CDR1 SGHVS, CDR2 FQNEAQ. The CDR3 loop spans 14 amino acids. The ends were cut back, 6 bases at V and 1 base at J, with 12 bases in the middle.

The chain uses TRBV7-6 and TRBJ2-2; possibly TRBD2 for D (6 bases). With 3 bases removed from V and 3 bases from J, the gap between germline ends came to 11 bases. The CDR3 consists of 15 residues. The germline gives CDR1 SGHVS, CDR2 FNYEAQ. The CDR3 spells CASSLDSGDTGELFF. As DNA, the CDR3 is TGTGCCAGCAGCTTGGACTCGGGGGACACCGGGGAGCTGTTTTTT.

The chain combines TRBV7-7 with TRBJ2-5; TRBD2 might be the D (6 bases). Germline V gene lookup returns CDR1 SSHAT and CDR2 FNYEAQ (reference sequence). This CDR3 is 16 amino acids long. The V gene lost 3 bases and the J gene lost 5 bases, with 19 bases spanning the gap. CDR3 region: CASSFEAGQGRETQYF. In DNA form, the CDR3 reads TGTGCCAGCAGCTTCGAGGCGGGGCAAGGGCGGGAGACCCAGTACTTC.

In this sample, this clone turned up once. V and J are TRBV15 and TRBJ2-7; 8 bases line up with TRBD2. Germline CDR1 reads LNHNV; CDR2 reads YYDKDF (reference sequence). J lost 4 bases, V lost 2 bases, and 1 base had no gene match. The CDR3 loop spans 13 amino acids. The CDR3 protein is CATSRLAGYEQYF. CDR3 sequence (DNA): TGTGCCACCAGCAGACTAGCGGGTTACGAGCAGTACTTC.

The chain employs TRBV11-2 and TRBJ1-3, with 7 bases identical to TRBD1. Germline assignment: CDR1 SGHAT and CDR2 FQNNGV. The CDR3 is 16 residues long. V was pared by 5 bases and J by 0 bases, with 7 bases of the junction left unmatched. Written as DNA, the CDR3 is TGTGCCAGCAGCCTGACAGGGAGATCCTCTGGAAACACCATATATTTT. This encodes CASSLTGRSSGNTIYF.

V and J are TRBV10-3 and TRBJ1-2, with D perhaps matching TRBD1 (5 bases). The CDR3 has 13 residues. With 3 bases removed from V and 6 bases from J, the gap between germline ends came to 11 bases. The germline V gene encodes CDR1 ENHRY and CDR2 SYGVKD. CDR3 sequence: CAISEGEDNGYTF. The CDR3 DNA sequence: TGTGCCATCAGTGAAGGGGAGGACAATGGCTACACCTTC.

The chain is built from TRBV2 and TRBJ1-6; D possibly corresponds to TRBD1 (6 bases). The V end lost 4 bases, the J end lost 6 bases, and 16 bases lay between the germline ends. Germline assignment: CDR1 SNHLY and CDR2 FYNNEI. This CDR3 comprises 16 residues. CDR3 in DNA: TGTGCCAGCAGTGGGAGCCGACAAGGGGGTAATTCACCCCTCCACTTT. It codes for CASSGSRQGGNSPLHF.

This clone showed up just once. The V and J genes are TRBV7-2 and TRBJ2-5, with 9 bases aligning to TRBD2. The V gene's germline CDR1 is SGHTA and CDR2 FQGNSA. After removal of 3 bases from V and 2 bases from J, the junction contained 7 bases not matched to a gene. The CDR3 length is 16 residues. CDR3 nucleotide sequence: TGTGCCAGCAGCTTCCGCGGGGGGGCAGGGCAAGAGACCCAGTACTTC. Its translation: CASSFRGGAGQETQYF. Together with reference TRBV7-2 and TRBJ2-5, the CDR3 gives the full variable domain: GAGVSQSPSNKVTEKGKDVELRCDPISGHTALYWYRQSLGQGLEFLIYFQGNSAPDKSGLPSDRFSAERTGGSVSTLTIQRTQQEDSAVYLCASSFRGGAGQETQYFGPGTRLLVL.

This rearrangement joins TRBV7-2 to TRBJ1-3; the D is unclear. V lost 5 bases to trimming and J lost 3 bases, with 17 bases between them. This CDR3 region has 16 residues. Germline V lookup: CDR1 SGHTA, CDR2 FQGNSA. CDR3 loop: CASSPYGGLSGNTIYF. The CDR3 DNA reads TGTGCCAGCAGCCCGTACGGAGGGCTCAGTGGAAACACCATATATTTT.

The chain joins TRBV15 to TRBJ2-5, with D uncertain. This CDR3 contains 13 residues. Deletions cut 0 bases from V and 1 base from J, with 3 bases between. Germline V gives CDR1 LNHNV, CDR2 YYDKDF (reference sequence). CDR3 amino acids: CATSRDLQETQYF. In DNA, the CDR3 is TGTGCCACCAGCAGAGATCTCCAAGAGACCCAGTACTTC.